These 7 T cell receptor beta chains were sequenced from one sample in a study of CXCR3-negative and CXCR3-positive naive CD8 T cells. UMI-labeled 5' RACE yielded the TRB cDNA libraries. After re-calling the 5' RACE reads, TCRdb lists one entry per CDR3 protein, DNA absent. The sample has tens of thousands of distinct CDR3 sequences; the top ten hold approximately 1.5%. Sequenced input: naive CXCR3- CD8+ T cells from blood. Indicated subset: CD45RO-CCR7+CD27+CD95- naive CD8+ T cells lacking CXCR3 (TNR3-). The receptor source for this set is a human donor in good health. Some clones in this sample may be carry-over from other donors' samples.

The chain recombines TRBV6-2 or TRBV6-3 with TRBJ2-1; TCRdb proposes TRBD2, but this gene call is untestable without DNA. Germline loops: CDR1 MNHEY, CDR2 SVGEGT. CDR3 length: 12 residues. The CDR3 sequence is CASTERDNEQFF.

V gene TRBV7-2 combines with J gene TRBJ1-4; as DNA is missing, the TRBD1 call by TCRdb cannot be tested. Germline values: CDR1 SGHTA, CDR2 FQGNSA. The CDR3 covers 13 residues. CDR3 protein: CASSLALGGELFF. The full variable domain, with the rest looked up from reference TRBV7-2 and TRBJ1-4, is GAGVSQSPSNKVTEKGKDVELRCDPISGHTALYWYRQSLGQGLEFLIYFQGNSAPDKSGLPSDRFSAERTGGSVSTLTIQRTQQEDSAVYLCASSLALGGELFFGSGTQLSVL.

The rearrangement links TRBV29-1 to TRBJ2-1; absent DNA, TCRdb's TRBD2 call cannot be checked. From germline, CDR1 is SQVTM and CDR2 ANQGSEA. CDR3 length: 13 amino acids. CDR3 in amino acids: CSVRLAGLNEQFF.

The V gene is TRBV12-3 or TRBV12-4, the J gene TRBJ1-5; TCRdb proposes TRBD1, but this gene call is untestable without DNA. This CDR3 contains 19 residues. CDR3: CASSLSASGQGYSNQPQHF.

The chain is built from TRBV12-3 or TRBV12-4 and TRBJ2-7; TCRdb's D gene call, TRBD1, goes unchecked for lack of DNA. This CDR3 region has 15 residues. The CDR3 sequence: CASSLNTARAYEQYF.

The chain couples TRBV14 to TRBJ2-2. This CDR3 region has 14 residues. Germline V gene data show CDR1 as SGHDN and CDR2 as FVKESK. The CDR3 loop reads CASSQTSETGELFF.

The rearrangement uses TRBV7-3 and TRBJ2-5; TCRdb picks TRBD2, but there is no DNA to check that call. Germline CDR1 and CDR2: SGHTA and FQGTGA. This CDR3 region has 14 residues. CDR3 in amino acids: CASSPMGSKETQYF.